This T cell receptor beta chain was captured by sequencing in a study of shared clonotypes between healthy human individuals (TCRdb year 2020). Turning to the overall study: The cohort included three men and a couple of women between 18 and 49 years of age. For each donor, CD4 naive and CD4 memory were each given three plates, CD8 naive was given two plates, and CD8 memory was given one plate. To estimate repertoire size and how much clonotypes are shared between individuals, the study performed deep sequencing of blood TCR repertoires from 4 to 6 healthy adults. To increase sequencing depth and limit assay-specific biases, TCR repertoire library preparation and sequencing were carried out by different laboratories using diverse techniques. Between about 0.94 and 8.9 billion PBMCs per donor were obtained by leukapheresis. Results the study describes overall, beyond this receptor: Because the study included only a small number of donors, the genetic and exposure-history diversity represented was limited. Rarefaction of sorted-subset datasets indicated incomplete sequencing despite the large sequencing depth. Only blood was sampled, and tissue TCR repertoires likely differ from those in blood. When several donors were compared, the shared fraction of clonotypes was around 4.6% for naive CD4, less than 4% for naive CD8, 2% to 2.5% for memory CD4, and 0.35% to 0.5% for memory CD8. Compared with non-shared clonotypes, clonotypes shared by all four sorted-subset donors had higher generation probabilities. Naive subsets generally had larger estimated clonotype richness than memory subsets. Pairwise subsampling indicated that sequencing depth was expected to affect the degree of clonotype sharing among donors.

TCR CDR3 regions were amplified from genomic DNA by multiplex PCR using the deep immunoSEQ assay. Extracted genomic DNA from each cell subset was spread evenly across all wells of several immunoSEQ 96-well plates, with each plate serving as a replicate. For sorted subsets, around 200 ng genomic DNA, equal to 30,000 to 35,000 T cell genomes, was loaded into each replicate PCR. Purified libraries were measured with a Qubit 3.0 fluorometer, size-checked on a Bioanalyzer 2100, and measured again with the KAPA Library Quantification kit. A separate single-read 150-cycle Illumina NextSeq 550 flow cell was used to sequence each immunoSEQ 96-well plate. In the source study's methods: Because the immunoSEQ output held only junctional sequences and lacked quality scores, the filtering could not match the filtering applied to full-length reads. Sequences were annotated with PyIR, a Python wrapper for IgBLAST v1.9, using IMGT germline references to assign V/J genes and CDR3. Any read was removed if the V/J assignment was weak (E-value above 1e-6), the CDR3 was missing, or the read contained stop codons, out-of-frame junctions, or ambiguous translated residues. V3J clonotypes were defined as sequences sharing an identical inferred V gene, J gene, and CDR3 amino acid sequence. The percentage overlap between two repertoires was calculated by dividing the number of shared unique clonotypes by the size of the smaller repertoire. Repertoire richness was assessed with RTK rarefaction, the Chao1 estimator, and Recon v2.1 estimates of unobserved clonotypes. Generation probabilities were computed with OLGA for all TCRbeta clonotypes obtained by the gDNA method from several donors. TCRdb carries this immuneACCESS record with in-frame sequences only. Its versions omit some clonotypes, under half of them owing to an unresolved V gene in the studies checked, with the rest unexplained. V and J calls and clone size follow that table, whereas D and trimming were derived from the DNA. Across this sample there are roughly 1,000,000 clones, with about 80% seen only once. The ten biggest clones cover 0.5% to 0.65% of the sample.

Details on this clone: It has no known antigen specificity. Base-call qualities are not available, and no considerably larger clone is one nucleotide away.

Looking up the germline V gene yields CDR1 SGHRS and CDR2 YFSETQ. Deletion took 0 bases off V and 9 bases off J, with a span of 13 bases between the germline ends. The CDR3 starts with the cysteine, ends with the phenylalanine, and has 14 residues. Only the CDR3 part of the read is kept: 42 bases, read in frame from the first base. Donors were healthy HIV-negative adults with no recently reported acute infections or vaccinations. Every donor was a Caucasian adult residing in Nashville, Tennessee, USA. Magnetic negative selection was used to enrich CD4+ T cells, after which naive cells were positively selected on CD45RA and the negative fraction became the memory subset. After blood collection by leukapheresis, PBMCs were isolated using Ficoll-Histopaque density gradient centrifugation and then cryopreserved in the vapor phase of liquid nitrogen. Analytical flow cytometry was used to check the purity and quantity of every magnetically sorted T cell population. Genomic DNA was isolated from every sorted fraction and measured by UV absorbance on a Nanodrop 2000c.

The sequence was obtained from a man younger than 30 in good health. Some clones in this sample may be carry-over from other donors' samples. The sequenced sample was memory CD4+ T cells from PBMCs. The cell subset or site label here, explained by the study, means: CD45RA-negative fraction. The rearrangement joined TRBV5-1 to TRBJ2-1; the D gene is perhaps TRBD1 or TRBD2, as each covers 5 bases. The DNA sequence is as follows: TGCGCCAGCAGCTTGGTTGGGGGAAGCGGTGAGCAGTTCTTC. Its product reads: CASSLVGGSGEQFF.